The next 5 T cell receptor beta chains were all read from a single sample in a study of blood T cell repertoires in COVID-19. Using immunoSEQ multiplex PCR, the repertoire was profiled, and TCRdb retains in-frame clones only, with some absent. Of around 140,000 clones listed, about three quarters are singletons. The sample was PBMCs or T cells enriched from blood (not recorded which). The receptors derive from a woman aged 50 to 65 who had recovered from COVID-19.

Regarding this clone: Other DNA sequences in the sample encode the same CDR3. This rearrangement joins TRBV5-1 to TRBJ2-1; TRBD1 is a possible D gene (5 bases). CDR3 size: 15 residues. Germline lookup yields CDR1 SGHRS and CDR2 YFSETQ. With 0 bases removed from V and 2 bases from J, the gap between germline ends came to 9 bases. CDR3 sequence reads: CASSLGQGTYNEQFF. In DNA, the CDR3 is TGCGCCAGCAGCTTGGGGCAGGGAACCTACAATGAGCAGTTCTTC. The variable domain in full, completed from reference TRBV5-1 and TRBJ2-1, reads KAGVTQTPRYLIKTRGQQVTLSCSPISGHRSVSWYQQTPGQGLQFLFEYFSETQRNKGNFPGRFSGRQFSNSRSEMNVSTLELGDSALYLCASSLGQGTYNEQFFGPGTRLTVL.

The chain is built from TRBV5-1 and TRBJ2-3; D is unclear. Germline values: CDR1 SGHRS, CDR2 YFSETQ. Trimming left V 6 bases short and J 2 bases short, with 13 bases between. The CDR3 has 14 amino acids. The CDR3 protein is CASNSLLATDTQYF. The CDR3 DNA reads as TGCGCCAGCAACTCCCTCCTCGCCACAGATACGCAGTATTTT.

The rearrangement joins TRBV4-1 to TRBJ1-6, with D uncertain. Germline CDR1 reads MGHRA; CDR2 reads YSYEKL. V was pared by 4 bases and J by 10 bases, with 14 bases between. The CDR3 sequence is 14 residues long. CDR3 sequence reads: CASSPPGEGSPLHF. The CDR3 nucleotides read TGCGCCAGCAGCCCTCCCGGGGAAGGCTCACCCCTCCACTTT.

The CDR3 DNA reads as TGCAGCGTTTACAGGGTAGACACTGAAGCTTTCTTT. The encoded protein is CSVYRVDTEAFF. The chain combines TRBV29-1 with TRBJ1-1; possible D gene TRBD1, 6 bases. CDR1 SQVTM and CDR2 ANQGSEA come from the germline V gene. The ends were cut back, 5 bases at V and 3 bases at J, with 10 bases in the middle. The CDR3 totals 12 residues.

The J gene is TRBJ2-1, the V gene TRBV11-2; D might be TRBD2 (5 bases). CDR3 length: 14 residues. Germline-derived CDR1 and CDR2 are SGHAT and FQNNGV. With 1 base removed from V and 8 bases from J, the gap between germline ends came to 12 bases. CDR3 residues: CASSLGTLSHEQFF. As DNA, the CDR3 is TGTGCCAGCAGCTTAGGGACTCTCTCTCATGAGCAGTTCTTC.